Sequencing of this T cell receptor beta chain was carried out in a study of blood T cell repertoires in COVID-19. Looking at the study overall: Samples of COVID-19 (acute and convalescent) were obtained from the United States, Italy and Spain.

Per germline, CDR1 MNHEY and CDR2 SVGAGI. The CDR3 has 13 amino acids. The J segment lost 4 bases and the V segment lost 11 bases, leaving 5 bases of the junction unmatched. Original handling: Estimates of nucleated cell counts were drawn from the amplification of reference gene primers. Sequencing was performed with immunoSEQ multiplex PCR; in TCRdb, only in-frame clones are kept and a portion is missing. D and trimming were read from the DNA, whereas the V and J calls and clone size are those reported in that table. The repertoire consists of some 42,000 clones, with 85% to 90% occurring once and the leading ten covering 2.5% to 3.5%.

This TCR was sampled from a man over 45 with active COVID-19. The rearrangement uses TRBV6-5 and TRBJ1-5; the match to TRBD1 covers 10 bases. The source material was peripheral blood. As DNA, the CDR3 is TGTGCCGGCGCGGGACAGGGGAATCAGCCCCAGCATTTT. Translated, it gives CAGAGQGNQPQHF.